The entry that follows covers one TCR beta chain sequence. The data belong to a study of blood T cell repertoires in COVID-19. Across the study: Specimens from acute and convalescent COVID-19 originated in the United States, Italy and Spain. From T cells, B-cell-depleted T cells, or PBMCs came the material, which was cDNA or gDNA.

Source study methods: It was from reference gene primer amplification that nucleated cell counts were estimated. Here immunoSEQ multiplex PCR was the method, and the copy in TCRdb shows in-frame clones only, minus some. V and J calls and clone size follow that table, whereas D and trimming were derived from the DNA. The table has over 60,000 clones, about 80% seen once. The V segment lost 5 bases and the J segment 8 bases; nucleotides outside the gene matches: 6. Per the germline V gene, CDR1 is PRHDT and CDR2 is FYEKMQ (reference sequence). The CDR3 is 13 residues long. Source material: peripheral blood. The TCR originated in a human donor in a cohort sampled during active COVID-19. The chain is built from TRBV13 and TRBJ2-1, with TRBD2 identical over 7 bases. The CDR3 DNA reads as TGTGCCAGCAGCCTTCTAGCGGTGGATGAGCAGTTCTTC. It encodes CASSLLAVDEQFF.